One and the same sample provided the 10 T cell receptor beta chains below, sequenced in a study of T cells in narcolepsy. Sequenced by immunoSEQ multiplex PCR; TCRdb stores in-frame clones only, minus some. The repertoire holds about 29,000 clones, with roughly 86% as singletons. What was sequenced was memory (CD45RA-) CD4+ T cells from blood. These receptors were taken from a human donor in good health.

This chain links TRBV5-5 with TRBJ1-2, with TRBD1 matching 10 bases. The CDR3 extends over 14 amino acids. V gave up 3 bases and J gave up 4 bases; unmatched junction bases: 3. The germline gives CDR1 SGHKS, CDR2 YYEKEE (reference sequence). DNA for the CDR3: TGTGCCAGCAGCTCTCGGACAGGGGGCTATGGCTACACCTTC. Residues: CASSSRTGGYGYTF.

CDR3 sequence reads: CASSPTLKVNQPQHF. The CDR3 DNA reads as TGTGCCAGCAGCCCCACTTTGAAAGTCAATCAGCCCCAGCATTTT. This chain links TRBV28 with TRBJ1-5; D unclear. This CDR3 has 15 amino acids. Germline V gene sequence: CDR1 MDHEN, CDR2 SYDVKM. The V end was cut by 6 bases, the J end by 3 bases, with 15 bases between.

The rearrangement joins TRBV28 to TRBJ1-2; D is undetermined. CDR3 size: 13 residues. V lost 6 bases and J lost 3, with 11 bases in between. CDR1 is MDHEN, CDR2 SYDVKM, per germline. CDR3 DNA sequence: TGTGCCAGCAGCCCGCGGGCCCACTATGGCTACACCTTC. Its translation: CASSPRAHYGYTF.

The gene calls are TRBV6-5 and TRBJ1-3; tentatively, D is TRBD1 (5 bases). V was clipped by 5 bases and J by 4 bases, with 15 bases between them. Looked up from germline, CDR1 is MNHEY and CDR2 is SVGAGI. This CDR3 spans 15 amino acids. The CDR3 sequence is CASSLTGTGGNTIYF. CDR3 nucleotide sequence: TGTGCCAGCAGTCTTACCGGGACGGGAGGAAACACCATATATTTT.

This clone appeared a single time. The rearrangement uses TRBV5-6 and TRBJ1-2, with D perhaps TRBD1 (5 bases). The ends were cut back, 0 bases at V and 0 bases at J, with 12 bases in the middle. Germline values: CDR1 SGHDT, CDR2 YYEEEE. The CDR3 spans 16 residues. CDR3 sequence (DNA): TGTGCCAGCAGCTTGGCCAATTTAGGGGCTAACTATGGCTACACCTTC. Amino acid sequence: CASSLANLGANYGYTF.

The gene calls are TRBV29-1 and TRBJ2-5; D is unclear. Germline lookup yields CDR1 SQVTM and CDR2 ANQGSEA. The CDR3 has 13 amino acids. Trimming stripped 4 bases from V and 5 bases from J, with 14 bases between. CDR3 sequence (DNA): TGCAGCGTTGTACTTACCGGGCGCGAGACCCAGTACTTC. Its protein is CSVVLTGRETQYF.

The genes are TRBV30 and TRBJ1-1, with D unresolved. The V end was cut by 5 bases, the J end by 1 base, with 5 bases between. Germline CDR1 is GTSNPN and CDR2 is SVGIG (reference sequence). The length of the CDR3 is 11 residues. The CDR3 spells CAWVQNTEAFF. The CDR3 DNA follows: TGTGCCTGGGTACAGAACACTGAAGCTTTCTTT.

The V gene is TRBV2, the J gene TRBJ1-6; D unclear. The CDR3 runs 12 residues. Germline assignment: CDR1 SNHLY and CDR2 FYNNEI. V lost 7 bases and J lost 5, with 6 bases in between. The CDR3 coding sequence is TGTGCCAGCAAATTGAATAATTCACCCCTCCACTTT. Amino acids: CASKLNNSPLHF. Based on the CDR3 plus reference TRBV2 and TRBJ1-6, the full variable domain is EPEVTQTPSHQVTQMGQEVILRCVPISNHLYFYWYRQILGQKVEFLVSFYNNEISEKSEIFDDQFSVERPDGSNFTLKIRSTKLEDSAMYFCASKLNNSPLHFGNGTRLTVT.

The chain carries TRBV18 and TRBJ2-7, with 10 bases that match TRBD2. CDR3 length equals 16 residues. Losses at the gene ends were 3 bases for V and 2 bases for J; bases not matched to a gene: 7. The germline V gene encodes CDR1 KGHSH and CDR2 LQKENI. As DNA, the CDR3 is TGTGCCAGCTCACCGGACATAGCGGGGGGAACCTACGAGCAGTACTTC. Translating it yields CASSPDIAGGTYEQYF.

This chain uses TRBV5-1 with TRBJ1-1; weak D call: TRBD1 (6 bases). The CDR3 has 13 residues. Trimming left V 4 bases short and J 4 bases short, with 11 bases between. Germline V gene sequence: CDR1 SGHRS, CDR2 YFSETQ. CDR3 DNA: TGCGCCAGCAGCCCTAGGGGGGGCACTGAAGCTTTCTTT. This gives the protein CASSPRGGTEAFF.